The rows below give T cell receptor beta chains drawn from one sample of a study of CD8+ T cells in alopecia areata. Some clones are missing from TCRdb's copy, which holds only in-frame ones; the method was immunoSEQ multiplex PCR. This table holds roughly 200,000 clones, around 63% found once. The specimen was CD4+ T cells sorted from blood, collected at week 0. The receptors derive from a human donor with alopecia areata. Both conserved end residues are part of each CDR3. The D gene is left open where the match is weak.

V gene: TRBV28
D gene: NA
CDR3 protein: CASSRKDTQYF

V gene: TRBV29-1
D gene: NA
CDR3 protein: CSVNHQETQYF

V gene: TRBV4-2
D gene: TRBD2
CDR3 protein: CASSQRPGLAGVQYF

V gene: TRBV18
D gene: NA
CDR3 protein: CASSPSGGQTQYF

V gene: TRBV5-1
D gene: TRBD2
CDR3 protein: CASNGGGSAGDTQYF

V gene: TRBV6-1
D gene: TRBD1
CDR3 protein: CASSETGGGYGYTF

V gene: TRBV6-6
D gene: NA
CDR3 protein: CASSYLKGDGYTF

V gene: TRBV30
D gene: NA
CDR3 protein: CAWAFWADGYTF

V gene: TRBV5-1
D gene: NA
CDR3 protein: CASSLRDALTNEQFF

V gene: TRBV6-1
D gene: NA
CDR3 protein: CASSGDWKVDF

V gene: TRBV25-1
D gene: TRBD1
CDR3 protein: CASSETGIDSTEAFF

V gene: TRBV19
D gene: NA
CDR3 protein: CASRLGRDGSPLHF

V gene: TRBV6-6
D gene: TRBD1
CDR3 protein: CASRPGQGFIDTEAFF

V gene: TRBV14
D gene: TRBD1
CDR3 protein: CASSQVPFGQGDEAFF

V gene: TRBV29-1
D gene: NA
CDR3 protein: CSVAQGGGLSDGYTF

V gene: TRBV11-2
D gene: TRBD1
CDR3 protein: CASSSIGTGNGYTF

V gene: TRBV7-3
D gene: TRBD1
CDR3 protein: CASSFTGEGTDTQYF

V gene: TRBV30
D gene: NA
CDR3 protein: CAWSQNSAGNEQFF

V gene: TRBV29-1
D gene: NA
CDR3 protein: CSVRGLGIIEAFF

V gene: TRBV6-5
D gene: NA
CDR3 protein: CASSYEDSLNTEAFF

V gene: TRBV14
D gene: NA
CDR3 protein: CASSIRDSEAFF

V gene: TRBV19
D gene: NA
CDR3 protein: CASSIVGGMDTEAFF

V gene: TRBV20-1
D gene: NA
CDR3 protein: CSASDNYGYTF

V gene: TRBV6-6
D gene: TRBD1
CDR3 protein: CASSRTGGEGQPQHF

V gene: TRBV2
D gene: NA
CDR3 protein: CASSDPPGDTQYF

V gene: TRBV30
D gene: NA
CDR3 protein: CAWTQRSTDTQYF

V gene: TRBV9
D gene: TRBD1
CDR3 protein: CASSVVRDRGRTDTQYF

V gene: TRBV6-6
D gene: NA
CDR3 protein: CASAFLDTQYF

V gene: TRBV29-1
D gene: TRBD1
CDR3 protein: CSVGTGARDYGYTF

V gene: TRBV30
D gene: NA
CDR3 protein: CAWIGAYYNEQFF

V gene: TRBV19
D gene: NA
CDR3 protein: CASSTDVKNTEAFF